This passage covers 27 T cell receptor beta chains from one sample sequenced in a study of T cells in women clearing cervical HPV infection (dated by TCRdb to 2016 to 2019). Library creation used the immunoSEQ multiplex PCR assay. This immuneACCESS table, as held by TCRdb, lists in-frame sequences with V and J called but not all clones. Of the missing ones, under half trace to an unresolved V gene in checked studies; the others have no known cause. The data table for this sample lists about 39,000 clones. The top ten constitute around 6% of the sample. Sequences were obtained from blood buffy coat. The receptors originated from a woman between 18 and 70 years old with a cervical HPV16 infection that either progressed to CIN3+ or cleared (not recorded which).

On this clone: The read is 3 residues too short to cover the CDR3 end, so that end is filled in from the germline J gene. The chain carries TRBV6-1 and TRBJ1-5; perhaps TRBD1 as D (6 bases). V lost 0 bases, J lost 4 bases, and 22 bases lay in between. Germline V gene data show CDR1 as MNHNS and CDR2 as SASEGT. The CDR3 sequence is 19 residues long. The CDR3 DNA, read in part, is TGTGCCAGCAGTGAAGCGCTAGTCCCCGGCAGGGGAGGAAATCAGCCC. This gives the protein CASSEALVPGRGGNQP. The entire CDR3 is CASSEALVPGRGGNQPQHF.

The CDR3 is CASSRANREDTQYF. CDR3 bases read: TGTGCCAGCAGCAGGGCTAACAGGGAAGATACG. The chain couples TRBV5-5 to TRBJ2-3, with a weak D call TRBD1 (6 bases). The read gets to within 3 residues of the CDR3 end, and the germline J gene fills in the rest. Germline CDR1 SGHKS, CDR2 YYEKEE (reference sequence). Trimming stripped 4 bases from V and 5 bases from J, with 14 bases between. The CDR3 extends over 14 amino acids.

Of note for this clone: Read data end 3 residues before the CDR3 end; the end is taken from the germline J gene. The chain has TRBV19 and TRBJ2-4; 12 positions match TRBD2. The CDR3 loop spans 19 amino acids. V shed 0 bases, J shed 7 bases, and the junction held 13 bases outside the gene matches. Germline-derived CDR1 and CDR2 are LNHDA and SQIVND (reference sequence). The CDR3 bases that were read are TGTGCCAGTAGTATAGACCCCCTAGCGGGAGGGTCGGTATTCAACATT. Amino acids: CASSIDPLAGGSVFNI. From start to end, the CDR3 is CASSIDPLAGGSVFNIQYF.

The DNA read from the CDR3 is TGTGCCAGCTCACCAGAGGGACAGGGGGCCGGTCAGCCC. This gives the protein CASSPEGQGAGQP. The full-length CDR3 reads as CASSPEGQGAGQPQHF. The V and J genes are TRBV18 and TRBJ1-5, with 12 bases fitting TRBD1. The read comes to an end 3 residues before the CDR3 does, leaving the germline J gene to fill in the end. Germline trimming cut 2 bases from V and 6 bases from J; bases unmatched to any gene: 5. This CDR3 is built from 16 residues. Per the germline V gene, CDR1 is KGHSH and CDR2 is LQKENI.

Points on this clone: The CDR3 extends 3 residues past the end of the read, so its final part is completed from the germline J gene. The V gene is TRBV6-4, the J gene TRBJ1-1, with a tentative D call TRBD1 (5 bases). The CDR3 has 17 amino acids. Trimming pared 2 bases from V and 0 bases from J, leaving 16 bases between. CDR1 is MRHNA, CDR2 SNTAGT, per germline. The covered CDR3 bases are TGTGCCAGCAGTGACATCCGTGGTTGGGGGGTGAACACTGAA. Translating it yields CASSDIRGWGVNTE. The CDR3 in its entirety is CASSDIRGWGVNTEAFF.

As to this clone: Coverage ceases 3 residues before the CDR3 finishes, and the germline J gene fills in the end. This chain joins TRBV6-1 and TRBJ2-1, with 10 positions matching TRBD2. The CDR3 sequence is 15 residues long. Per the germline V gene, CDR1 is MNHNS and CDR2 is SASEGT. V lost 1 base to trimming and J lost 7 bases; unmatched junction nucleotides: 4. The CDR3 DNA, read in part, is TGTGCCAGCAGTGAAGTACTAGCGGGAACAAATGAG. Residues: CASSEVLAGTNE. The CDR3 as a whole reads CASSEVLAGTNEQFF.

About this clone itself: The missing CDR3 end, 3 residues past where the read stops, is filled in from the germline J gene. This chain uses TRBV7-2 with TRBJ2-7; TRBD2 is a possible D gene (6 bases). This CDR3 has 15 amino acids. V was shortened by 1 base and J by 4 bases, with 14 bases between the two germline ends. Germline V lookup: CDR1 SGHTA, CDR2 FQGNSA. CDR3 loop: CASSLGGGPEYEQYF. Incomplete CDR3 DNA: TGTGCCAGCAGCTTAGGTGGAGGGCCAGAATACGAG.

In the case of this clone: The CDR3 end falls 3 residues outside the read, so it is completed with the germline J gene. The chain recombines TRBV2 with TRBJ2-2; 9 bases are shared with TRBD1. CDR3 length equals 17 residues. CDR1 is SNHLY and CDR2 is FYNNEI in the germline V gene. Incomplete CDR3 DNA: TGTGCCAGCAGCGCACAGGGGGCAGGGGCAACTAATGAAAAG. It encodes CASSAQGAGATNEK. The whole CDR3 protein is CASSAQGAGATNEKLFF. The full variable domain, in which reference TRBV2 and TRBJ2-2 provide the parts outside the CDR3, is EPEVTQTPSHQVTQMGQEVILRCVPISNHLYFYWYRQILGQKVEFLVSFYNNEISEKSEIFDDQFSVERPDGSNFTLKIRSTKLEDSAMYFCASSAQGAGATNEKLFFGEGSRLTVL.

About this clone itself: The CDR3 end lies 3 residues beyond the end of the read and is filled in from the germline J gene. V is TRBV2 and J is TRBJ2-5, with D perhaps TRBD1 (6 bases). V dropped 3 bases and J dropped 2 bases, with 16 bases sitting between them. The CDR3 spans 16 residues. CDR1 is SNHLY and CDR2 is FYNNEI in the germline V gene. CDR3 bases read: TGTGCCAGCAGTGAGTTCGTGACAGGCGATCAAGAGACC. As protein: CASSEFVTGDQET. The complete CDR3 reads CASSEFVTGDQETQYF.

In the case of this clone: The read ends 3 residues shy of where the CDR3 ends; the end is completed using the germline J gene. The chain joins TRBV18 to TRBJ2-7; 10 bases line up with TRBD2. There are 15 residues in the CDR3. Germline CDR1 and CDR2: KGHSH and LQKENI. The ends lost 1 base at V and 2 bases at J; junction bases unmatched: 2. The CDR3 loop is CASSPRLAGAYEQYF. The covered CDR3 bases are TGTGCCAGCTCACCACGGCTAGCGGGGGCCTACGAG.

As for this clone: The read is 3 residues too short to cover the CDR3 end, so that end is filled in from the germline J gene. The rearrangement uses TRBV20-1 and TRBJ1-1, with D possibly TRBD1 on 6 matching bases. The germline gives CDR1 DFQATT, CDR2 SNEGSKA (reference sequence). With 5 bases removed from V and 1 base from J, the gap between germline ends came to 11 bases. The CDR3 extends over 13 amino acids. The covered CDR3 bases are TGCAGTGCTCCTGGACAGACGAACACTGAA. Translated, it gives CSAPGQTNTE. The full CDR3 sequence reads CSAPGQTNTEAFF.

CDR3 loop: CSAKPPGLAGEETQYF. The covered CDR3 bases are TGCAGTGCCAAACCACCGGGACTAGCGGGGGAGGAGACC. The chain links TRBV20-1 to TRBJ2-5, with 14 bases fitting TRBD2. The CDR3 goes on 3 residues after the read ends, and that part is filled in from the germline J gene. The J segment lost 5 bases and the V segment lost 6 bases, leaving 11 bases of the junction unmatched. Germline values: CDR1 DFQATT, CDR2 SNEGSKA (reference sequence). This CDR3 comprises 16 residues.

The DNA read from the CDR3 is TGCGCCAGCAGTCAATCATTGAGCTCGAAGGGGGCCTGGGGATCACCC. Translating gives CASSQSLSSKGAWGSP. The whole CDR3 region reads CASSQSLSSKGAWGSPLHF. V and J are TRBV23-1 and TRBJ1-6; 7 bases align to TRBD1. Read coverage stops 3 residues before the CDR3 terminus; the germline J gene supplies the remainder. TRBV23-1 is an ORF for which the function is uncertain. V lost 0 bases to trimming and J lost 10 bases; unmatched junction nucleotides: 18. The length of the CDR3 is 19 residues.

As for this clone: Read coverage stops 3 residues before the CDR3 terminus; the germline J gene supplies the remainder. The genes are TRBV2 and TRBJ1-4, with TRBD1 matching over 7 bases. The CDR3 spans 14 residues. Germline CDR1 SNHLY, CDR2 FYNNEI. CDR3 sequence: CASRPGQYNSPLFF. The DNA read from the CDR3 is TGTGCCAGCAGACCGGGACAGTATAATTCACCA.

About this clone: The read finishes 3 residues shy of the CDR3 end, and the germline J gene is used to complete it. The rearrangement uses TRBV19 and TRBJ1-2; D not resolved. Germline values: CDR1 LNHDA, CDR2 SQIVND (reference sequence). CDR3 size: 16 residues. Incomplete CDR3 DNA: TGTGCCAGTAGTATAGATCTATCCAGCGGCCAAGAGACC. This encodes CASSIDLSSGQET. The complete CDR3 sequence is CASSIDLSSGQETYTF.

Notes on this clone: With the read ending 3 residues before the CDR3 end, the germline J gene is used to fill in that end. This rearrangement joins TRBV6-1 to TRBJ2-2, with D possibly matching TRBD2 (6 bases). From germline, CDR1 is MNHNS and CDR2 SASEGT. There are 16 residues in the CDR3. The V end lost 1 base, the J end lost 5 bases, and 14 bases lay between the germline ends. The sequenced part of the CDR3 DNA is TGTGCCAGCAGTGAAGGAAAGGGACTTCCTACCGGGGAG. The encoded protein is CASSEGKGLPTGE. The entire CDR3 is CASSEGKGLPTGELFF.

The part of the CDR3 DNA that was read is TGTGCCAGCAGCTCCTTTTCCGGGTTCCAAGAGACC. This encodes CASSSFSGFQET. The CDR3 reads in full as CASSSFSGFQETQYF. This chain uses TRBV7-8 with TRBJ2-5; D not resolved. The read halts 3 residues ahead of the CDR3 end, with the missing end drawn from the germline J gene. V lost 4 bases, J lost 1 base, and 13 bases lay in between. CDR1 is SGHVS and CDR2 is FQNEAQ in the germline V gene. The CDR3 has 15 residues.

CDR3 bases read: TGTGCCAGCAGCCCCGGACAGTTCGAGGAGACC. Its protein is CASSPGQFEET. The full CDR3 reads CASSPGQFEETQYF. The chain combines TRBV7-6 with TRBJ2-5; a weak D match, TRBD1 (6 bases). The observed sequence ends 3 residues before the CDR3 terminus, with the missing tail filled in from the germline J gene. The V end lost 5 bases, the J end lost 5 bases, and 15 bases lay between the germline ends. CDR1 is SGHVS and CDR2 is FNYEAQ in the germline V gene. The CDR3 length is 14 residues.

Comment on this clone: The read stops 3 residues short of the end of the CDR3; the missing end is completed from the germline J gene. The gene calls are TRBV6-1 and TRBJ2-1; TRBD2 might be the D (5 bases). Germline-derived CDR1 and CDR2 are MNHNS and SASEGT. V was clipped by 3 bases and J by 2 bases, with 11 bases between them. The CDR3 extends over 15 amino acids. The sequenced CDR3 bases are TGTGCCAGCAGTGATCAATGGCGGGCCTACAATGAG. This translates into CASSDQWRAYNE. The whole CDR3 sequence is CASSDQWRAYNEQFF.

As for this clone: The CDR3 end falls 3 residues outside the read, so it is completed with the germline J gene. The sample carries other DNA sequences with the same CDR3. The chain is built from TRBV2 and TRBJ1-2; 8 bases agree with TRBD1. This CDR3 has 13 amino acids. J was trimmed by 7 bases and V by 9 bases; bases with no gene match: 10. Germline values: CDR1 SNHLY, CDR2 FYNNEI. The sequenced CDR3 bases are TGTGCCAGTACCCCCTCAGGGGGCTCTGGC. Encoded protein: CASTPSGGSG. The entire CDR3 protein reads CASTPSGGSGYTF.

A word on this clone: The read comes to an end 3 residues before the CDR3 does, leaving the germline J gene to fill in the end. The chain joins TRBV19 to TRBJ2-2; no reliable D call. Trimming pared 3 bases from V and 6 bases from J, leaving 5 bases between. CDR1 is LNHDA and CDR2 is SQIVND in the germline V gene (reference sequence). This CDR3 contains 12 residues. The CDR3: CASSMGPGELFF. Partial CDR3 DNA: TGTGCCAGTAGTATGGGCCCCGGGGAG.

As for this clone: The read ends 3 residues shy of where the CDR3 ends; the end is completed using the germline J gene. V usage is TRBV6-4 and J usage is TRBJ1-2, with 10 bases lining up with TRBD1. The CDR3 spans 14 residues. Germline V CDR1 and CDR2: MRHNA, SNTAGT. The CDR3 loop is CASSDWDRGGGYTF. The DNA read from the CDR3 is TGTGCCAGCAGTGACTGGGACAGGGGCGGCGGC.

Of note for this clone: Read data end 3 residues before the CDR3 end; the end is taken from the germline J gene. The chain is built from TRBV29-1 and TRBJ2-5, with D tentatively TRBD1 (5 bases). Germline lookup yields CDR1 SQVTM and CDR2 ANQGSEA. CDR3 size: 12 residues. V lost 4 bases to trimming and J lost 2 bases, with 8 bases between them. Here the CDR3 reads CSVAAGQETQYF. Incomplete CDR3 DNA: TGCAGCGTTGCGGCAGGGCAAGAGACC.

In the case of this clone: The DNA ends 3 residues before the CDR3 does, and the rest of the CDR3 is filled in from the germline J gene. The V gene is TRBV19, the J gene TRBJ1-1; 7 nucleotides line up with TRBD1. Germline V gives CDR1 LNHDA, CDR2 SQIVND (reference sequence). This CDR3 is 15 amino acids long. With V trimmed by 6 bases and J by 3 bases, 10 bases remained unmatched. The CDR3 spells CASRTRGRGDTEAFF. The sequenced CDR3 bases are TGTGCCAGTAGGACTCGCGGCAGGGGGGACACTGAA.

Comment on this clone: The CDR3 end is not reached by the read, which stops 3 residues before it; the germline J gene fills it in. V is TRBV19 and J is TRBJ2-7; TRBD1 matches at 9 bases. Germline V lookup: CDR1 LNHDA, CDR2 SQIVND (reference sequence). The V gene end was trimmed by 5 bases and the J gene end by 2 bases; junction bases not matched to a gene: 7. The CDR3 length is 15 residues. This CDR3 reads CASSSRQGGTYEQYF. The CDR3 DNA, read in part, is TGTGCCAGTAGTTCCCGACAGGGGGGTACCTACGAG.

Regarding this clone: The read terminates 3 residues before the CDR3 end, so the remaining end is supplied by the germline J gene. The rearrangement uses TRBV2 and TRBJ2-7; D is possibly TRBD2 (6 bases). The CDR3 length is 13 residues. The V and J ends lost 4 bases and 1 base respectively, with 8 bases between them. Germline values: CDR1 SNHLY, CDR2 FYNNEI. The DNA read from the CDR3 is TGTGCCAGCAGTGGGGACTTGTCCTACGAG. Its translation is CASSGDLSYE. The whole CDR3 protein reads CASSGDLSYEQYF.

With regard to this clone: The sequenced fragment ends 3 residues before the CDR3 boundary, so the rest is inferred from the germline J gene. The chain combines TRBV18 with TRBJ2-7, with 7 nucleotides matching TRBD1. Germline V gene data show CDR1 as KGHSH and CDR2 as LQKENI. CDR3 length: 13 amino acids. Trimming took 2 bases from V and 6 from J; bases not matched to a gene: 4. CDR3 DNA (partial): TGTGCCAGCTCACCAAGGTCAGGGGGCGAG. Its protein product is CASSPRSGGE. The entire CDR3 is CASSPRSGGEQYF.